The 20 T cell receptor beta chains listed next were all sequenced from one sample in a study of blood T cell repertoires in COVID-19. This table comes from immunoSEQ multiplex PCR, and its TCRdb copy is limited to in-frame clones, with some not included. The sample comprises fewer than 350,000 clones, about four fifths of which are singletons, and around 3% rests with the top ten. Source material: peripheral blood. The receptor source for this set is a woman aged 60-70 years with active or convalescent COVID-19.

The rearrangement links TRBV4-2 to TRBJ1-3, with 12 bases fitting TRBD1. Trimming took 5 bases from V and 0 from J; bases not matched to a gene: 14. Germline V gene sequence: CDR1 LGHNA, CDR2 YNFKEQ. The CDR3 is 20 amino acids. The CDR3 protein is CASSVRSGQGAKTSGNTIYF. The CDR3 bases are TGTGCCAGCAGCGTACGCTCGGGACAGGGGGCAAAGACCTCTGGAAACACCATATATTTT.

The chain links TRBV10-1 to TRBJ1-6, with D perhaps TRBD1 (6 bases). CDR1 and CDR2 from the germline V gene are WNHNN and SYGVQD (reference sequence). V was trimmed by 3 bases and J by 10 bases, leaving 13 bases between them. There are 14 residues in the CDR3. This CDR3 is CASSDSIQGSPLHF. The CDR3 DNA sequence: TGCGCCAGCAGTGACTCTATTCAGGGGTCACCCCTCCACTTT.

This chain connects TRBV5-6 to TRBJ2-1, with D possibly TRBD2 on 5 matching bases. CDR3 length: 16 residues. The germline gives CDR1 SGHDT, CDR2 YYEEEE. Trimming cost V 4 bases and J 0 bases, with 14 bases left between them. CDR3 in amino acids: CASSRPRDISYNEQFF. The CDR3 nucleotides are TGTGCCAGCAGCCGGCCTCGGGATATCTCCTACAATGAGCAGTTCTTC.

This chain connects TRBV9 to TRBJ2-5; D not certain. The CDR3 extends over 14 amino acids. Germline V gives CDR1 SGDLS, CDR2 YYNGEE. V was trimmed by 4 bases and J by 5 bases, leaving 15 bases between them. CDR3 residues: CASSPRDFGETQYF. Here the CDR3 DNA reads TGTGCCAGCAGCCCTCGCGATTTCGGGGAGACCCAGTACTTC. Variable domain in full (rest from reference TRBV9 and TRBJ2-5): DSGVTQTPKHLITATGQRVTLRCSPRSGDLSVYWYQQSLDQGLQFLIQYYNGEERAKGNILERFSAQQFPDLHSELNLSSLELGDSALYFCASSPRDFGETQYFGPGTRLLVL.

CDR3: CASSQEGARTEAFF. The DNA for the CDR3 is TGCGCCAGCAGCCAAGAGGGGGCCCGAACTGAAGCTTTCTTT. V and J are TRBV4-1 and TRBJ1-1, with D possibly being TRBD1 (6 bases). Germline V gene data show CDR1 as MGHRA and CDR2 as YSYEKL. This CDR3 region has 14 residues. V dropped 0 bases and J dropped 5 bases, with 10 bases sitting between them.

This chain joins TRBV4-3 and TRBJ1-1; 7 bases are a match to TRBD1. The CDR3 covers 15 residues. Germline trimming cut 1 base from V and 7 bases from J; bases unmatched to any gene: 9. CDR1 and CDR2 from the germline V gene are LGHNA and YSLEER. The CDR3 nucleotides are TGCGCCAGCAGCCAAGGTTCACAGGGGAGAAGTGAAGCTTTCTTT. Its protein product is CASSQGSQGRSEAFF.

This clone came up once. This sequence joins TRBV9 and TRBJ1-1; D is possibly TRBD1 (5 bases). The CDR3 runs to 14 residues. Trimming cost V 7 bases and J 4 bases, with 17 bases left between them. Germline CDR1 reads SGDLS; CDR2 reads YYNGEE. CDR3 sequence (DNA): TGTGCCAGCCTACCAGGGACCGGGGGCACTGAAGCTTTCTTT. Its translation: CASLPGTGGTEAFF.

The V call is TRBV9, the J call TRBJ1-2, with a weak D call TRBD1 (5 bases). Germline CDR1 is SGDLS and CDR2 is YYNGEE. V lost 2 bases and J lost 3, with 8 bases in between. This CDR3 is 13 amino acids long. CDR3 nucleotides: TGTGCCAGCAGCGTCGACAGAGACTATGGCTACACCTTC. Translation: CASSVDRDYGYTF.

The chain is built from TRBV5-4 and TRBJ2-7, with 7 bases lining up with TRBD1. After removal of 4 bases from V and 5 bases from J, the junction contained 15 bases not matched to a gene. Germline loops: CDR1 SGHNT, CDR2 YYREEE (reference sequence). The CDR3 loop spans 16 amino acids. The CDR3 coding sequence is TGTGCCAGCAGCCCCCGGGGCAGACAGGGTGGTAACGAGCAGTACTTC. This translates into CASSPRGRQGGNEQYF.

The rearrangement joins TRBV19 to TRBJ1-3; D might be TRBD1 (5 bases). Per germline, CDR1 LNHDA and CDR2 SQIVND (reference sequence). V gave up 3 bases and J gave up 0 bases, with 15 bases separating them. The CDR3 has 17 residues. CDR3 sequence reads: CASSISRATSSGNTIYF. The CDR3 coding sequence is TGTGCCAGTAGTATCTCCAGGGCTACGAGCTCTGGAAACACCATATATTTT. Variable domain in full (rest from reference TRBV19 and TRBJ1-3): DGGITQSPKYLFRKEGQNVTLSCEQNLNHDAMYWYRQDPGQGLRLIYYSQIVNDFQKGDIAEGYSVSREKKESFPLTVTSAQKNPTAFYLCASSISRATSSGNTIYFGEGSWLTVV.

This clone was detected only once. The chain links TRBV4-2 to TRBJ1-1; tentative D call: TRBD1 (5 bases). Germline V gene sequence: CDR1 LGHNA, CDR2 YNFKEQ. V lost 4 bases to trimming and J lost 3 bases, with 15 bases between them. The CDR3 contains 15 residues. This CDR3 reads CASSLDLRVYTEAFF. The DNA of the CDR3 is TGTGCCAGCAGCCTTGACCTCAGGGTCTACACTGAAGCTTTCTTT.

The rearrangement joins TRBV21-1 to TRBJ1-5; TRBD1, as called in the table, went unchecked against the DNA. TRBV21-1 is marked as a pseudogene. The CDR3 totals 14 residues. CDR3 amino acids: CASSKGADNQPQHF. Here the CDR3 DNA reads TGTGCCAGCAGCAAGGGGGCCGATAATCAGCCCCAGCATTTT.

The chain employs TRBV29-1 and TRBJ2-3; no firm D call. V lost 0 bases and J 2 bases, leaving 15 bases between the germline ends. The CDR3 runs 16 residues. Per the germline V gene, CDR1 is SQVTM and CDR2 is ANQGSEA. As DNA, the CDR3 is TGCAGCGTTGAAGACTCGGAGAACCCGGCCACAGATACGCAGTATTTT. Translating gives CSVEDSENPATDTQYF.

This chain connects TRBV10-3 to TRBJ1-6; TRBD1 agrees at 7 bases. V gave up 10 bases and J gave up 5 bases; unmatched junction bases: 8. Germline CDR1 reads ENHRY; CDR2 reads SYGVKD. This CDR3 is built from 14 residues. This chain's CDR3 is CANRGEGDNSPLHF. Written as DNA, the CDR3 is TGTGCCAACAGGGGTGAGGGGGATAATTCACCCCTCCACTTT.

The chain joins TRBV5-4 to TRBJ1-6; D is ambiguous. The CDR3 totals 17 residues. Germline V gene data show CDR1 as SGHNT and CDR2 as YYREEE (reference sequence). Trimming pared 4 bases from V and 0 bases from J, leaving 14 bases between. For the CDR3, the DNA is TGTGCCAGCAGCCGCAGAGCGCCGAGCTCCTATAATTCACCCCTCCACTTT. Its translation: CASSRRAPSSYNSPLHF.

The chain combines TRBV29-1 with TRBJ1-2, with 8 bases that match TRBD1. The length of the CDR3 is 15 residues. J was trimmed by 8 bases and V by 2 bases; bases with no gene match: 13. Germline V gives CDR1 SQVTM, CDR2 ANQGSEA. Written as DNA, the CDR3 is TGCAGCGTTGAAACCAACCTTCTTGACAGGGGAGGCTACACCTTC. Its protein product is CSVETNLLDRGGYTF.

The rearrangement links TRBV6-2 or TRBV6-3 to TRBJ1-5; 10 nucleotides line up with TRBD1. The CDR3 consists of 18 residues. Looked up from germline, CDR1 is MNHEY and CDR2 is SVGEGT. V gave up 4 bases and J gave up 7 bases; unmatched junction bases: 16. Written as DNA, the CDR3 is TGTGCCAGCAGTTGGGCGGGGGACAGGGGAAGGGTATGGCAGCCCCAGCATTTT. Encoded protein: CASSWAGDRGRVWQPQHF.

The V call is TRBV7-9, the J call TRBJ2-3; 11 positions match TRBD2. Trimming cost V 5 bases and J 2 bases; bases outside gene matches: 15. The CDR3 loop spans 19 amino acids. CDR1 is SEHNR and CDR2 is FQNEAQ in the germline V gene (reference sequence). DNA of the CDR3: TGTGCCAGCAGCGTCCCGGGTTATAGCGGGGGGGAAGCCACAGATACGCAGTATTTT. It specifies CASSVPGYSGGEATDTQYF.

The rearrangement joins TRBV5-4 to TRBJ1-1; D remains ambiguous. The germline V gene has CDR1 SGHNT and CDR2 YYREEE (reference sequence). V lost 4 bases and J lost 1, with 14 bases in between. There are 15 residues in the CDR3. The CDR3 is CASSGYPDTNTEAFF. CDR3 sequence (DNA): TGTGCCAGCAGCGGATACCCCGACACGAACACTGAAGCTTTCTTT. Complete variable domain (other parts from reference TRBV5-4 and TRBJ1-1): ETGVTQSPTHLIKTRGQQVTLRCSSQSGHNTVSWYQQALGQGPQFIFQYYREEENGRGNFPPRFSGLQFPNYSSELNVNALELDDSALYLCASSGYPDTNTEAFFGQGTRLTVV.

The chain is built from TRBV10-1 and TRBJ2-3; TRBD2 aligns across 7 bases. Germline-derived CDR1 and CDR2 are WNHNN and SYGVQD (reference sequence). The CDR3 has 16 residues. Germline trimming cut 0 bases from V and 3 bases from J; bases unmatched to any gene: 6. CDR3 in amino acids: CASSESRLAATDTQYF. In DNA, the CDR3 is TGCGCCAGCAGTGAGTCGAGGCTAGCGGCAACAGATACGCAGTATTTT.